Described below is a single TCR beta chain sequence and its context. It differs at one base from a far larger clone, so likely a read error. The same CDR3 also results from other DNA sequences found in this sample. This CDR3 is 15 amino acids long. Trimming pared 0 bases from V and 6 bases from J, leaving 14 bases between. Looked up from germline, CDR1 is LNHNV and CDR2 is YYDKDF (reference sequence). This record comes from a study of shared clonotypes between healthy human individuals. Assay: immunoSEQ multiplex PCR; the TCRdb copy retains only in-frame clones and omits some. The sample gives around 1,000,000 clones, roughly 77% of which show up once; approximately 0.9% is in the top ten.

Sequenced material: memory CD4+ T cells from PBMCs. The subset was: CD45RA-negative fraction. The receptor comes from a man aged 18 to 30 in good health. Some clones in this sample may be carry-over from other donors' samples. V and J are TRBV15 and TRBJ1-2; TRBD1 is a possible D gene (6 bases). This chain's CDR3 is CATSRDRGQGNGYTF. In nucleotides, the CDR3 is TGTGCCACCAGCAGAGATCGGGGGCAGGGGAATGGCTACACCTTC. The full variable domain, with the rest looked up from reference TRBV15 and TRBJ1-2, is DAMVIQNPRYQVTQFGKPVTLSCSQTLNHNVMYWYQQKSSQAPKLLFHYYDKDFNNEADTPDNFQSRRPNTSFCFLDIRSPGLGDTAMYLCATSRDRGQGNGYTFGSGTRLTVV.